These 23 T cell receptor beta chains came from one sample sequenced in a study of Graves' ophthalmopathy and Graves' hyperthyroidism. Amplifying from RNA transcripts, the study obtained TCR beta CDR3 regions. RT-PCR with HTBI primers came first, then second-round multiplex PCR. Each CDR3 protein gets one entry after TCRdb re-called the multiplex PCR reads with MiXCR. The data show roughly 480,000 distinct CDR3 sequences, 13% to 15% seen once. The sample taken for sequencing was blood. All receptors come from a woman in her thirties with Graves' ophthalmopathy.

In this sample, this clonotype turned up many times. The chain links TRBV28 to TRBJ2-7, with D maybe TRBD1 (5 bases). V lost 3 bases and J lost 2, with 11 bases in between. This CDR3 has 14 residues. Germline V gene sequence: CDR1 MDHEN, CDR2 SYDVKM. The CDR3 here is CASSLLTETYEQYF. Written as DNA, the CDR3 is TGTGCCAGCAGTTTGTTGACAGAGACCTACGAGCAGTACTTC.

This clonotype was counted ten times or more. The J gene is TRBJ1-2, the V gene TRBV6-5; possibly TRBD1 for D (5 bases). This CDR3 has 15 amino acids. Germline V lookup: CDR1 MNHEY, CDR2 SVGAGI. Deletions cut 0 bases from V and 2 bases from J, with 10 bases between. The CDR3: CASSYSQGLNYGYTF. CDR3 coding DNA: TGTGCCAGCAGTTACTCGCAGGGTTTAAACTATGGCTACACCTTC.

This clonotype was counted many times. The chain couples TRBV10-3 to TRBJ1-2, with D possibly matching TRBD1 (5 bases). CDR1 ENHRY and CDR2 SYGVKD come from the germline V gene. The CDR3 covers 16 residues. Trimming cost V 3 bases and J 3 bases, with 17 bases left between them. Here the CDR3 reads CAISEVDRIADYGYTF. CDR3 sequence (DNA): TGTGCCATCAGTGAAGTTGACAGAATCGCAGACTATGGCTACACCTTC.

This clonotype has at least ten counts. The V call is TRBV29-1, the J call TRBJ2-7; TRBD1 agrees at 10 bases. In germline, CDR1 is SQVTM, CDR2 ANQGSEA. The CDR3 has 15 residues. Trimming cost V 4 bases and J 7 bases; bases outside gene matches: 13. The DNA of the CDR3 is TGCAGCGTTGTCTTTTCGGGACAGGGGACTAGAGAGCAGTACTTC. Translation: CSVVFSGQGTREQYF.

This clonotype was observed many times. The CDR3 sequence: CAWTNEGRRYTF. CDR3 DNA sequence: TGTGCCTGGACTAACGAAGGCCGGCGATACACCTTC. This sequence joins TRBV30 and TRBJ1-2; D gene unclear. Germline loops: CDR1 GTSNPN, CDR2 SVGIG (reference sequence). The V end was cut by 4 bases, the J end by 11 bases, with 17 bases between. The CDR3 has 12 amino acids.

This clonotype was detected many times. The CDR3: CASRPGRVGQYF. CDR3 sequence (DNA): TGTGCCAGCAGACCGGGGAGGGTAGGGCAGTACTTC. J is TRBJ2-7 and V is TRBV28; 7 nucleotides align to TRBD2. The CDR3 is made up of 12 amino acids. V dropped 6 bases and J dropped 9; count of bases not matched to a gene: 8. Per the germline V gene, CDR1 is MDHEN and CDR2 is SYDVKM. The variable domain in full, completed from reference TRBV28 and TRBJ2-7, reads DVKVTQSSRYLVKRTGEKVFLECVQDMDHENMFWYRQDPGLGLRLIYFSYDVKMKEKGDIPEGYSVSREKKERFSLILESASTNQTSMYLCASRPGRVGQYFGPGTRLTVT.

This clonotype has at least ten counts. V gene TRBV19 combines with J gene TRBJ1-3; D perhaps matches TRBD1 (5 bases). The germline V gene encodes CDR1 LNHDA and CDR2 SQIVND (reference sequence). This CDR3 spans 15 amino acids. Trimming took 3 bases from V and 0 from J, leaving 9 bases between them. CDR3 nucleotide sequence: TGTGCCAGTAGTATCGACAGCTTCTCTGGAAACACCATATATTTT. This sequence encodes CASSIDSFSGNTIYF.

This clonotype was counted only a few times. J is TRBJ2-2 and V is TRBV29-1, with 9 nucleotides matching TRBD1. The CDR3 has 15 residues. Trimming removed 5 bases from V and 5 bases from J; junction bases left unmatched: 9. Germline V lookup: CDR1 SQVTM, CDR2 ANQGSEA. The CDR3 DNA reads TGCAGCGTTCAAAACAGGGGGCGCGAAACCGGGGAGCTGTTTTTT. Translated: CSVQNRGRETGELFF.

This clonotype was found many times. The V gene is TRBV6-5, the J gene TRBJ1-5; 10 bases fit TRBD1. There are 16 residues in the CDR3. Trimming cost V 0 bases and J 7 bases; bases outside gene matches: 6. From germline, CDR1 is MNHEY and CDR2 SVGAGI. The CDR3, as DNA: TGTGCCAGCAGTTACTCGGGACAGGGGATTAGGCAGCCCCAGCATTTT. It codes for CASSYSGQGIRQPQHF.

The sample holds many counts of this clonotype. CDR3 amino acids: CASSPLGGAHQPQHF. The DNA for the CDR3 is TGTGCCAGCAGTCCCCTAGGGGGCGCGCATCAGCCCCAGCATTTT. This sequence joins TRBV12-3 or TRBV12-4 and TRBJ1-5, with TRBD1 identical over 7 bases. The CDR3 extends over 15 amino acids. V lost 5 bases, J lost 5 bases, and 9 bases stayed unmatched.

This clonotype has a count of ten or more. The chain carries TRBV6-1 and TRBJ2-5, with 15 bases matching TRBD2. This CDR3 has 16 residues. After removal of 8 bases from V and 5 bases from J, the junction contained 9 bases not matched to a gene. Germline V CDR1 and CDR2: MNHNS, SASEGT. The CDR3 DNA reads TGTGCCAGCGCCTCGGGACTAGCGGGAGGTTGGGAGACCCAGTACTTC. It yields the protein CASASGLAGGWETQYF.

This clonotype has a handful of counts. The chain is built from TRBV18 and TRBJ2-7; no clear D gene. CDR3 length: 15 amino acids. V was clipped by 0 bases and J by 5 bases, with 14 bases between them. The germline CDR1 and CDR2 sequences are KGHSH and LQKENI. CDR3 coding DNA: TGTGCCAGCTCACCACCGTCAAGGGCCCAGGACGAGCAGTACTTC. It yields the protein CASSPPSRAQDEQYF.

The J gene is TRBJ1-1, the V gene TRBV27; the match to TRBD1 covers 7 bases. The germline gives CDR1 MNHEY, CDR2 SMNVEV (reference sequence). V was pared by 2 bases and J by 7 bases, with 7 bases of the junction left unmatched. The CDR3 is made up of 14 amino acids. The CDR3 DNA follows: TGTGCCAGCAGTTTACAGGGGGTCAGCGGTGAAGCTTTCTTT. Protein sequence: CASSLQGVSGEAFF.

Ten or more counts support this clonotype. This chain uses TRBV6-1 with TRBJ2-2, with TRBD1 matching 8 bases. V was clipped by 6 bases and J by 4 bases; unmatched bases: 13. CDR3 length: 17 amino acids. The germline gives CDR1 MNHNS, CDR2 SASEGT. CDR3 sequence (DNA): TGTGCCAGCAGCCGGGGGCAGGGGGCGTTACGCACCGGGGAGCTGTTTTTT. It encodes CASSRGQGALRTGELFF.

This clonotype was recorded at least ten times. The J gene is TRBJ1-1, the V gene TRBV27, with a tentative D call TRBD1 (6 bases). Trimming took off 2 bases at V and 3 bases at J, with 10 bases between the two ends. Germline CDR1 is MNHEY and CDR2 is SMNVEV (reference sequence). CDR3 size: 14 residues. Here the CDR3 DNA reads TGTGCCAGCAGTTTAGATGGGGGGCACACTGAAGCTTTCTTT. Translation: CASSLDGGHTEAFF.

This clonotype was detected ten times or more. The chain couples TRBV28 to TRBJ2-2; D is uncertain. This CDR3 contains 11 residues. Per germline, CDR1 MDHEN and CDR2 SYDVKM. Deletions cut 8 bases from V and 2 bases from J, with 3 bases between. The CDR3 DNA reads TGTGCCAGCGCAAACACCGGGGAGCTGTTTTTT. This gives the protein CASANTGELFF.

This clonotype was seen ten or more times. The chain joins TRBV6-2 or TRBV6-3 to TRBJ2-5; possibly TRBD2 for D (6 bases). The V gene lost 1 base and the J gene lost 0 bases, with 12 bases spanning the gap. The CDR3 is made up of 16 amino acids. CDR1 and CDR2 (germline): MNHEY, SVGEGT. The CDR3 coding sequence is TGTGCCAGCAGTTACTTCGGGGGAGGATACCAAGAGACCCAGTACTTC. Translation gives CASSYFGGGYQETQYF.

This clonotype has at least ten counts. The junction departs from the called germline gene at one end, perhaps through a read error. J is TRBJ1-1 and V is TRBV5-1; TRBD1 is a possible D gene (6 bases). CDR1 SGHRS and CDR2 YFSETQ come from the germline V gene. The CDR3 length is 14 residues. DNA for the CDR3: TGCGCCAGCAGATTGGGACACTTGAACACTGAAGCTTTCTTT. Protein product: CASRLGHLNTEAFF.

This clonotype came up many times. This rearrangement joins TRBV11-2 to TRBJ1-2; weak D call: TRBD1 (5 bases). The germline V and J ends were trimmed by 1 base and 4 bases, with 19 bases remaining between them. This CDR3 is built from 17 residues. The germline gives CDR1 SGHAT, CDR2 FQNNGV. CDR3 region: CASSLGNQEGYGYGYTF. CDR3 bases: TGTGCCAGCAGCTTAGGTAACCAAGAGGGGTATGGCTATGGCTACACCTTC.

This clonotype has a count of ten or more. The chain employs TRBV19 and TRBJ1-5, with D maybe TRBD1 (5 bases). CDR1 is LNHDA, CDR2 SQIVND, per germline (reference sequence). There are 15 residues in the CDR3. V lost 7 bases and J lost 0, with 13 bases in between. The CDR3 loop is CASTELGVSNQPQHF. CDR3 DNA: TGTGCCAGTACCGAATTGGGGGTTAGCAATCAGCCCCAGCATTTT.

In its sample, this clonotype was seen many times. The chain combines TRBV6-1 with TRBJ2-7, with 12 bases lining up with TRBD2. CDR3 size: 15 residues. V lost 7 bases to trimming and J lost 1 base; unmatched junction nucleotides: 5. Germline-derived CDR1 and CDR2 are MNHNS and SASEGT. CDR3 protein: CASNPTSGGSYEQYF. The CDR3 nucleotides are TGTGCCAGCAACCCGACTAGCGGGGGTTCCTACGAGCAGTACTTC.

In this sample, this clonotype turned up many times. The chain employs TRBV12-3 or TRBV12-4 and TRBJ1-2; maybe TRBD1 (6 bases). The V end lost 3 bases, the J end lost 0 bases, and 11 bases lay between the germline ends. This CDR3 contains 15 residues. This CDR3 is CASSLAGVANYGYTF. As DNA, the CDR3 is TGTGCCAGCAGTTTGGCAGGGGTAGCTAACTATGGCTACACCTTC.

The rearrangement joins TRBV19 to TRBJ1-1; D is uncertain. CDR3 size: 15 residues. Germline V gene data show CDR1 as LNHDA and CDR2 as SQIVND (reference sequence). With 5 bases removed from V and 1 base from J, the gap between germline ends came to 14 bases. This CDR3 is CASSFAPPGNTEAFF. The DNA for the CDR3 is TGTGCCAGTAGTTTTGCCCCCCCGGGGAACACTGAAGCTTTCTTT.